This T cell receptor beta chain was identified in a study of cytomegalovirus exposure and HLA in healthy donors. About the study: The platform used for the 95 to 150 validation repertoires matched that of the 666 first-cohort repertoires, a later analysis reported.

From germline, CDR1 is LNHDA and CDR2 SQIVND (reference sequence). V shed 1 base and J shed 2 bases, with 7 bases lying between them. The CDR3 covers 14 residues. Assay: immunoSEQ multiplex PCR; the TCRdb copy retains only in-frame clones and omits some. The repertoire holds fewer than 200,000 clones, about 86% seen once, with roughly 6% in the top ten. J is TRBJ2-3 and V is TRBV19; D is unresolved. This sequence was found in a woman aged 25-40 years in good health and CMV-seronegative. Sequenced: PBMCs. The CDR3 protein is CASSIGSFTDTQYF. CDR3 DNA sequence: TGTGCCAGTAGTATAGGTTCTTTCACAGATACGCAGTATTTT.